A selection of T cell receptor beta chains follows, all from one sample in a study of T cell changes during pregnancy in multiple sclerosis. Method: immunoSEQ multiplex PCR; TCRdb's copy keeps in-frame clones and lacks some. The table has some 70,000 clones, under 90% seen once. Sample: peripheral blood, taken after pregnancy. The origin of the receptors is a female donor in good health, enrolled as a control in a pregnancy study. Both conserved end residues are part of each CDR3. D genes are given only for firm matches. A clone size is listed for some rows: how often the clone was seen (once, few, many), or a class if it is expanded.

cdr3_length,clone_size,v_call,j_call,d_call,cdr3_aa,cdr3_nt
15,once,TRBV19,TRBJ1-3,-,CASSTADSSGNTIYF,TGTGCCAGTAGTACTGCAGACAGCTCTGGAAACACCATATATTTT
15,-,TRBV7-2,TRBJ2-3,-,CASSLRPGGADTQYF,TGTGCCAGCAGCTTACGGCCAGGAGGCGCAGATACGCAGTATTTT
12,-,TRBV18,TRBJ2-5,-,CASSPEGVDQYF,TGTGCCAGCTCCCCAGAAGGGGTCGACCAGTACTTC
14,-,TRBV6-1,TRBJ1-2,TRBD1,CASTRTGGGYGYTF,TGTGCCAGCACCCGGACAGGGGGTGGCTATGGCTACACCTTC
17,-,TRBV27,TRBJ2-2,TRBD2,CASSLPGLAKNTGELFF,TGTGCCAGCAGTTTGCCGGGACTAGCCAAGAACACCGGGGAGCTGTTTTTT
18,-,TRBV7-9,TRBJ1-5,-,CASSLARGAEQGNQPQHF,TGTGCCAGCAGCTTAGCCCGGGGGGCCGAGCAGGGTAATCAGCCCCAGCATTTT
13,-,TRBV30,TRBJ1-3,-,CAWSVGERNTIYF,TGTGCCTGGAGTGTAGGGGAACGAAACACCATATATTTT
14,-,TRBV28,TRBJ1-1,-,CASSPRGGGTEAFF,TGTGCCAGCTCCCCCCGGGGGGGTGGCACTGAAGCTTTCTTT
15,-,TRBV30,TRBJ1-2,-,CAWSPQGRTNYGYTF,TGTGCCTGGAGTCCTCAGGGCCGCACTAACTATGGCTACACCTTC
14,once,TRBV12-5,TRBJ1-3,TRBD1,CASAGTGLGNTIYF,TGTGCTAGTGCAGGGACAGGGTTAGGAAACACCATATATTTT
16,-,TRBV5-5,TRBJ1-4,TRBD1,CASSWRTGDRGEKLFF,TGTGCCAGCAGCTGGAGGACAGGGGATAGAGGTGAAAAACTGTTTTTT
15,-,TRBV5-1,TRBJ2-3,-,CASSWLSGSTDTQYF,TGCGCCAGCAGCTGGCTCAGCGGGAGCACAGATACGCAGTATTTT